A selection of T cell receptor beta chains follows, all from one sample in a study of OX40 agonist ivuxolimab in advanced cancers. The method was immunoSEQ multiplex PCR; TCRdb's version includes in-frame clones alone and lacks a portion of them. The top ten clones hold 4.7% of a sample with tens of thousands of clones, about 85% of them seen once. The sample in question was CD4+ or CD8+ T cells sorted from blood, obtained in a trial of the OX40 agonist ivuxolimab. The receptors come from an adult with an advanced solid tumor such as melanoma, head and neck, liver or kidney cancer. Both conserved end residues are part of each CDR3. The D gene is left open where the match is weak. Clone sizes are given selectively: once, few, many, or a class where the clone is expanded.

abundance: -
d_gene: TRBD2
j_gene: TRBJ2-1
v_gene: TRBV2
CDR3nt: TGTGCCAGCAGTGGGTTTGGGGAGGCGGGAGAGAATGAGCAGTTCTTC
CDR3aa: CASSGFGEAGENEQFF

abundance: -
d_gene: -
j_gene: TRBJ2-1
v_gene: TRBV18
CDR3nt: TGTGCCAGCTCAGTCGGTTTAGGGATATACAATGAGCAGTTCTTC
CDR3aa: CASSVGLGIYNEQFF

abundance: once
d_gene: TRBD1
j_gene: TRBJ2-3
v_gene: TRBV27
CDR3nt: TGTGCCAGCAGTTCTTTCTTCTGGGGACAGGGTGCGACTCAGGGCACGCAGTATTTT
CDR3aa: CASSSFFWGQGATQGTQYF

abundance: -
d_gene: -
j_gene: TRBJ2-3
v_gene: TRBV4-2
CDR3nt: TGTGCCAGCAGTATAGCGGTTGGGATGGTACATACGCAGTATTTT
CDR3aa: CASSIAVGMVHTQYF

abundance: -
d_gene: TRBD2
j_gene: TRBJ2-1
v_gene: TRBV12-5
CDR3nt: TGTGCTAGTGGTTTGATCACTAGCGGGAACTACAATGAGCAGTTCTTC
CDR3aa: CASGLITSGNYNEQFF

abundance: -
d_gene: -
j_gene: TRBJ1-4
v_gene: TRBV28
CDR3nt: TGTGCCAGTATCGGAGGTAATGAAAAACTGTTTTTT
CDR3aa: CASIGGNEKLFF

abundance: -
d_gene: TRBD1
j_gene: TRBJ2-1
v_gene: TRBV6-5
CDR3nt: TGTGCCAGCAGTTGGGAAACCGGGACAGCCCCGAATGAGCAGTTCTTC
CDR3aa: CASSWETGTAPNEQFF

abundance: -
d_gene: TRBD2
j_gene: TRBJ2-5
v_gene: TRBV11-3
CDR3nt: TGTGCCAGCACTCGGCGGGGGGCGGGCATCGGAGAGACCCAGTACTTC
CDR3aa: CASTRRGAGIGETQYF

abundance: -
d_gene: -
j_gene: TRBJ1-1
v_gene: TRBV5-1
CDR3nt: TGCGCCAGCAGCTTGGAAGGACAGCAGAACACTGAAGCTTTCTTT
CDR3aa: CASSLEGQQNTEAFF

abundance: -
d_gene: TRBD1
j_gene: TRBJ2-2
v_gene: TRBV19
CDR3nt: TGTGCCAGTAAGGGGACAGCGAACACCGGGGAGCTGTTTTTT
CDR3aa: CASKGTANTGELFF

abundance: -
d_gene: -
j_gene: TRBJ2-3
v_gene: TRBV7-9
CDR3nt: TGTGCCAGCAGAATCGACCTAGCCAGGGAGACGGATACGCAGTATTTT
CDR3aa: CASRIDLARETDTQYF

abundance: -
d_gene: -
j_gene: TRBJ2-2
v_gene: TRBV5-4
CDR3nt: TGTGCCAGCAGCCCCCAGACAGGAGCTGACACCGGGGAGCTGTTTTTT
CDR3aa: CASSPQTGADTGELFF

abundance: -
d_gene: TRBD1
j_gene: TRBJ2-7
v_gene: TRBV27
CDR3nt: TGTGCCAGCGGAGCCCCCCTGGACAGGCACTACGAGCAGTACTTC
CDR3aa: CASGAPLDRHYEQYF

abundance: -
d_gene: -
j_gene: TRBJ1-1
v_gene: TRBV30
CDR3nt: TGTGCCTGGAGTACCCCCCCCGCTGAAGCTTTCTTT
CDR3aa: CAWSTPPAEAFF

abundance: once
d_gene: TRBD2
j_gene: TRBJ2-3
v_gene: TRBV9
CDR3nt: TGTGCCAGCAGCGTAGCTAAGGCTAGCGGTAGCACAGATACGCAGTATTTT
CDR3aa: CASSVAKASGSTDTQYF

abundance: -
d_gene: -
j_gene: TRBJ2-7
v_gene: TRBV7-6
CDR3nt: TGTGCCAGCAGGCGGGACACCCTCTCCTACGAGCAGTACTTC
CDR3aa: CASRRDTLSYEQYF

abundance: -
d_gene: TRBD2
j_gene: TRBJ2-2
v_gene: TRBV6-4
CDR3nt: TGTGCCAGCAGCAATAGCGGGAATCCGAACACCGGGGAGCTGTTTTTT
CDR3aa: CASSNSGNPNTGELFF

abundance: -
d_gene: -
j_gene: TRBJ2-7
v_gene: TRBV28
CDR3nt: TGTGCCAGCAGTTCCTCTCTGGTGGTCAACGAGCAGTACTTC
CDR3aa: CASSSSLVVNEQYF

abundance: -
d_gene: TRBD1
j_gene: TRBJ2-7
v_gene: TRBV10-3
CDR3nt: TGTGCCACCGGGACAGGAAGCTCCTACGAGCAGTACTTC
CDR3aa: CATGTGSSYEQYF

abundance: -
d_gene: -
j_gene: TRBJ1-6
v_gene: TRBV5-6
CDR3nt: TGTGCCAGCAGCCAGGTGTCAGGGAATTCACCCCTCCACTTT
CDR3aa: CASSQVSGNSPLHF

abundance: -
d_gene: TRBD1
j_gene: TRBJ1-3
v_gene: TRBV6-1
CDR3nt: TGTGCCAGCAGTGGATCACAGGGGGACGGAAACACCATATATTTT
CDR3aa: CASSGSQGDGNTIYF

abundance: -
d_gene: -
j_gene: TRBJ2-7
v_gene: TRBV5-6
CDR3nt: TGTGCCAGCAGCCGACCGACGCAAACCTACGAGCAGTACTTC
CDR3aa: CASSRPTQTYEQYF

abundance: -
d_gene: -
j_gene: TRBJ2-6
v_gene: TRBV19
CDR3nt: TGTGCCAGTAGTATCTCGCACAGGGTCCTCTCTGGGGCCAACGTCCTGACTTTC
CDR3aa: CASSISHRVLSGANVLTF

abundance: -
d_gene: -
j_gene: TRBJ2-3
v_gene: TRBV6-1
CDR3nt: TGTGCCGCCAGGGGCTTTCTCCCGGATACGCAGTATTTT
CDR3aa: CAARGFLPDTQYF

abundance: -
d_gene: -
j_gene: TRBJ2-2
v_gene: TRBV19
CDR3nt: TGTGCCAGCGGCAGGCCCAACACCGGGGAGCTGTTTTTT
CDR3aa: CASGRPNTGELFF

abundance: -
d_gene: -
j_gene: TRBJ1-2
v_gene: TRBV5-4
CDR3nt: TGTGCCAGCAGCTTGGTTACAGCCTCCTATGGCTACACCTTC
CDR3aa: CASSLVTASYGYTF

abundance: -
d_gene: TRBD1
j_gene: TRBJ1-4
v_gene: TRBV9
CDR3nt: TGTGCCAGCAGCGGGGAGACAGGGGCTGATGAAAAACTGTTTTTT
CDR3aa: CASSGETGADEKLFF

abundance: -
d_gene: -
j_gene: TRBJ1-1
v_gene: TRBV10-1
CDR3nt: TGCGCCAGCAGTGAAGCGGGGCGCGCCGGAGCTTTCTTT
CDR3aa: CASSEAGRAGAFF

abundance: -
d_gene: TRBD1
j_gene: TRBJ1-5
v_gene: TRBV19
CDR3nt: TGTGCCAGTAGTATAGATCTGCACAGGGGACCCAATCAGCCCCAGCATTTT
CDR3aa: CASSIDLHRGPNQPQHF

abundance: -
d_gene: -
j_gene: TRBJ2-1
v_gene: TRBV6-5
CDR3nt: TGTGCCAGCAGCAACATCAATGAGCAGTTCTTC
CDR3aa: CASSNINEQFF

abundance: -
d_gene: -
j_gene: TRBJ1-5
v_gene: TRBV7-8
CDR3nt: TGTGCCAGCAGCTTAGTGTGGGACCCCCATCAGCCCCAGCATTTT
CDR3aa: CASSLVWDPHQPQHF

abundance: -
d_gene: TRBD1
j_gene: TRBJ1-1
v_gene: TRBV18
CDR3nt: TGTGCCAGCTCACCACGGGACAGGTTTAACACTGAAGCTTTCTTT
CDR3aa: CASSPRDRFNTEAFF

abundance: -
d_gene: -
j_gene: TRBJ1-2
v_gene: TRBV30
CDR3nt: TGTGCCTGTGCGTCGGGCTATGGCTACACCTTC
CDR3aa: CACASGYGYTF

abundance: -
d_gene: TRBD2
j_gene: TRBJ2-7
v_gene: TRBV11-2
CDR3nt: TGTGCCAGCATCATCGACCTAGCGGGAGGGTCCACAGGGGAGCAGTACTTC
CDR3aa: CASIIDLAGGSTGEQYF

abundance: -
d_gene: TRBD2
j_gene: TRBJ2-3
v_gene: TRBV7-9
CDR3nt: TGTGCCAGCAGCGTCGGACTAGCGGGAGGAGGGACAGATACGCAGTATTTT
CDR3aa: CASSVGLAGGGTDTQYF